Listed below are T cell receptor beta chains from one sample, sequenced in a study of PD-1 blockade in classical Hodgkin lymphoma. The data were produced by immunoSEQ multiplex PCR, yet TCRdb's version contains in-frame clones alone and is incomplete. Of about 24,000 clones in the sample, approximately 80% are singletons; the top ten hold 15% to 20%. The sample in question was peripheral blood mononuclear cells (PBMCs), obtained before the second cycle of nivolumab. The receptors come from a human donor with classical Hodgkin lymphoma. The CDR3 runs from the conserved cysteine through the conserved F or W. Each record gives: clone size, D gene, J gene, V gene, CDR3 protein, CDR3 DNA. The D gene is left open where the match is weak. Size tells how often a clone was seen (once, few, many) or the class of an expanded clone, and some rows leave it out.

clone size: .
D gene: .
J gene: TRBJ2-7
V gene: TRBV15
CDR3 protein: CATARGEAREQYF
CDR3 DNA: TGTGCCACCGCTCGCGGGGAGGCAAGGGAGCAGTACTTC

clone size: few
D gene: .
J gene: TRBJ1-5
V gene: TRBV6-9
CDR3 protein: CASSYNGQYNQPQHF
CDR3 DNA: TGTGCCAGCAGTTACAACGGACAGTATAATCAGCCCCAGCATTTT

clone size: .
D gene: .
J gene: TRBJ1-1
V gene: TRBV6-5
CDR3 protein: CASSYGDGTEAFF
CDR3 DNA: TGTGCCAGCAGTTACGGTGACGGCACTGAAGCTTTCTTT

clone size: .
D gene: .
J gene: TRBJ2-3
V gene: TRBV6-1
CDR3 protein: CASSEQRKDTQYF
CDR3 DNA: TGTGCCAGCAGTGAACAGAGGAAGGATACGCAGTATTTT

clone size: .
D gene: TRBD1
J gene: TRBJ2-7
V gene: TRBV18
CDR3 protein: CASSRDRDYEQYF
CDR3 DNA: TGTGCCAGCTCCCGGGACAGGGACTACGAGCAGTACTTC

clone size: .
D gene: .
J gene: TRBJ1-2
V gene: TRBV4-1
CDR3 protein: CASRPRAGSGEYGYTF
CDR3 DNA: TGCGCCAGCAGGCCAAGAGCGGGATCCGGCGAGTATGGCTACACCTTC

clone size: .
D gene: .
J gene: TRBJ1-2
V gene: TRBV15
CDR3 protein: CATSRDESGYGYTF
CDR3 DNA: TGTGCCACCAGCAGAGACGAATCTGGCTATGGCTACACCTTC

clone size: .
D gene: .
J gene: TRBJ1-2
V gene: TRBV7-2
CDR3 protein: CASSLARQAPGGYTF
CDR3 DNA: TGTGCCAGCAGCTTAGCGCGACAGGCGCCTGGTGGCTACACCTTC

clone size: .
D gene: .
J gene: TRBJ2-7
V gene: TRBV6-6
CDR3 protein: CASSIGPLGSEQYF
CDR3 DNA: TGTGCCAGCAGTATAGGGCCGCTAGGCTCCGAGCAGTACTTC

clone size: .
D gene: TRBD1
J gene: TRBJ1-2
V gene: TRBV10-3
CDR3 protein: CASREGTGGGYTF
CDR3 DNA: TGTGCCAGCAGGGAAGGGACAGGGGGCGGCTACACCTTC

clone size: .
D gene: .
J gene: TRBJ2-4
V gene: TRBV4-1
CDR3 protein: CASSHSSYPRNPVSF
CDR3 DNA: TGCGCCAGCAGCCATAGTTCTTATCCCCGAAACCCCGTTTCCTTC

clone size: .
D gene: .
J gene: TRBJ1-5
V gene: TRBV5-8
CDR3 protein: CASSLEEGTYSNQPQHF
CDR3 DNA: TGTGCCAGCAGCTTGGAGGAGGGGACTTATAGCAATCAGCCCCAGCATTTT

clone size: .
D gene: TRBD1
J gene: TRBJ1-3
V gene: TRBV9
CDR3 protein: CASSVAGQFYSGNTIYF
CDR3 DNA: TGTGCCAGCAGCGTAGCGGGACAGTTCTACTCTGGAAACACCATATATTTT

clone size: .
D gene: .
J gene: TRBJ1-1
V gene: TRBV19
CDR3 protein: CASSIVGANTEAFF
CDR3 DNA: TGTGCCAGTAGTATCGTCGGGGCTAACACTGAAGCTTTCTTT

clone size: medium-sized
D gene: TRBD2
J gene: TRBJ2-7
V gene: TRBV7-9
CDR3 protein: CASSLAGLAGADEQYF
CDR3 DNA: TGTGCCAGCAGCTTAGCGGGACTAGCGGGAGCGGACGAGCAGTACTTC

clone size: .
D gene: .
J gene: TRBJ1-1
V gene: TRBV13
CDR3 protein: CASSSKTTEAFF
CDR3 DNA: TGTGCCAGCAGCAGCAAGACGACTGAAGCTTTCTTT

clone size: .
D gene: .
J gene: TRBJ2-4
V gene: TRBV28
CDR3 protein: CASSLQSGIQYF
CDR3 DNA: TGTGCCAGCAGTCTCCAATCAGGCATTCAGTACTTC

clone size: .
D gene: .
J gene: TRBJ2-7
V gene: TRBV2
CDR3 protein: CASRGTLMVEQYF
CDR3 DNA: TGTGCCAGCAGGGGGACCTTGATGGTCGAGCAGTACTTC

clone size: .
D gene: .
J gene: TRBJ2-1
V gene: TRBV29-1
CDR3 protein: CSVEDPDRSSYNEQFF
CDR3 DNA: TGCAGCGTTGAAGACCCGGACAGAAGCTCCTACAATGAGCAGTTCTTC

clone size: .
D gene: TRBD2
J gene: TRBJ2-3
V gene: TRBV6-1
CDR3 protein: CASSGRNLAGGTDTQYF
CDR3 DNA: TGTGCCAGCAGTGGGAGAAATCTAGCGGGAGGCACAGATACGCAGTATTTT

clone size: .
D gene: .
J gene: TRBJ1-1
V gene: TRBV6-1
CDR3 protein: CASSFGRTEAFF
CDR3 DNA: TGTGCCAGCAGTTTTGGGAGGACTGAAGCTTTCTTT

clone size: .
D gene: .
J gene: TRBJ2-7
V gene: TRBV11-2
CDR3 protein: CASSLDSRGFSYEQYF
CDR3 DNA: TGTGCCAGCAGCTTAGATTCGCGAGGGTTTTCCTACGAGCAGTACTTC

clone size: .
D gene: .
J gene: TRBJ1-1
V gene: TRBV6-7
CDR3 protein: CASSYGVNRRDTEAFF
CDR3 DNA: TGTGCCAGCAGTTACGGGGTAAATCGCCGGGACACTGAAGCTTTCTTT

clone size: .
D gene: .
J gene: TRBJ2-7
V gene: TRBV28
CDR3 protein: CASSPGTAFSYEQYF
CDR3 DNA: TGTGCCAGCAGTCCCGGGACCGCGTTCTCCTACGAGCAGTACTTC

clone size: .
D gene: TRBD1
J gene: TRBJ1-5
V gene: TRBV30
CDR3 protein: CAWRQGSGQPQHF
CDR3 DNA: TGTGCCTGGAGACAGGGGTCGGGCCAGCCCCAGCATTTT